The sequence of this TCR beta chain was determined in a study of blood T cell repertoires in COVID-19. The wider study: Specimens from acute and convalescent COVID-19 originated in the United States, Italy and Spain.

CDR3 length equals 12 residues. The germline V gene encodes CDR1 WNHNN and CDR2 SYGVQD (reference sequence). With 4 bases removed from V and 8 bases from J, the gap between germline ends came to 6 bases. Enrolment of Seattle patients took place during active infection, and they were followed longitudinally. Here immunoSEQ multiplex PCR was the method, and the copy in TCRdb shows in-frame clones only, minus some. The table lists about 200,000 clones, around 79% of them singletons, with around 5.4% in the top ten. V gene TRBV10-1 combines with J gene TRBJ1-6; a weak D match, TRBD1 (6 bases). This receptor was obtained from a middle-aged woman with COVID-19, enrolled during active disease. Sequenced sample: peripheral blood. CDR3 nucleotide sequence: TGCGCCAGCAGTGCAGGGGATTCACCCCTCCACTTT. This sequence encodes CASSAGDSPLHF.